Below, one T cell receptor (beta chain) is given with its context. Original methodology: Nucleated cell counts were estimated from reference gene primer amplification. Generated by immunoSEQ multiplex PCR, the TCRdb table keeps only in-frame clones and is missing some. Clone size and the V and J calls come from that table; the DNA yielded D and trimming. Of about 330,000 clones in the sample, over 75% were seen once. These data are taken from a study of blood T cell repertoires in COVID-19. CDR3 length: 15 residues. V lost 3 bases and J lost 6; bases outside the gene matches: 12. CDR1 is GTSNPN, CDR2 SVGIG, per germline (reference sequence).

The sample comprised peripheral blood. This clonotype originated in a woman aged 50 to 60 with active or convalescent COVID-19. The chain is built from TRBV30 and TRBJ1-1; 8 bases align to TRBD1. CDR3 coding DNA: TGTGCCTGGAGACGGGCAGGGGGCCCGTTCGCTGAAGCTTTCTTT. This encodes CAWRRAGGPFAEAFF. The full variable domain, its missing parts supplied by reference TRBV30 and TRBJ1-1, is SQTIHQWPATLVQPVGSPLSLECTVEGTSNPNLYWYRQAAGRGLQLLFYSVGIGQISSEVPQNLSASRPQDRQFILSSKKLLLSDSGFYLCAWRRAGGPFAEAFFGQGTRLTVV.